The T cell receptor (beta chain) under discussion was sequenced for a study of spatial heterogeneity in lung cancer. Study in general: The average count in raw reads for each unique TCR and UMI combination exceeded nine appearances.

Comments on this clonotype: Its matching antigen is unknown.

General study findings and limits: Detection of ubiquitous tumor TCRs in blood was higher at resection than follow-up.

Time point defined: sample taken at primary tumor resection. Frozen PBMC, nontumor lung or tumor provided whole RNA, which was sequenced unsorted. MiXCR, applied by TCRdb to the 5' RACE reads, yields one record per CDR3 protein. The table includes fewer than 40,000 distinct CDR3 sequences, around 7.2% detected once. V dropped 5 bases and J dropped 7; count of bases not matched to a gene: 8. This CDR3 is built from 15 residues. The V gene's germline CDR1 is SGHRS and CDR2 YFSETQ. This receptor was taken from a male donor with early-stage non-small cell lung cancer. The chain uses TRBV5-1 and TRBJ1-6; 8 bases line up with TRBD1. The source material was PBMCs, sampled at surgery. The CDR3 here is CASSSPDRENSPLHF. In DNA form, the CDR3 reads TGCGCCAGCAGTTCTCCGGACAGGGAGAATTCACCCCTCCACTTT.